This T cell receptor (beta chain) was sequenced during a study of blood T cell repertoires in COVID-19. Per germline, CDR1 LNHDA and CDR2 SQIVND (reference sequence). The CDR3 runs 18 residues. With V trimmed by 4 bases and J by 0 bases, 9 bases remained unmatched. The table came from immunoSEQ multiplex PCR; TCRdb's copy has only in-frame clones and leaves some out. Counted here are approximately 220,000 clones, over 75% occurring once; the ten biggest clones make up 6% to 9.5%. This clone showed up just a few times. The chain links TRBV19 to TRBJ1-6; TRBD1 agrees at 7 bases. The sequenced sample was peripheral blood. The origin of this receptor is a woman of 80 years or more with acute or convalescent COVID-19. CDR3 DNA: TGTGCCAGTAGTACAACGGACAGGTCAAGCTCCTATAATTCACCCCTCCACTTT. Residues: CASSTTDRSSSYNSPLHF.